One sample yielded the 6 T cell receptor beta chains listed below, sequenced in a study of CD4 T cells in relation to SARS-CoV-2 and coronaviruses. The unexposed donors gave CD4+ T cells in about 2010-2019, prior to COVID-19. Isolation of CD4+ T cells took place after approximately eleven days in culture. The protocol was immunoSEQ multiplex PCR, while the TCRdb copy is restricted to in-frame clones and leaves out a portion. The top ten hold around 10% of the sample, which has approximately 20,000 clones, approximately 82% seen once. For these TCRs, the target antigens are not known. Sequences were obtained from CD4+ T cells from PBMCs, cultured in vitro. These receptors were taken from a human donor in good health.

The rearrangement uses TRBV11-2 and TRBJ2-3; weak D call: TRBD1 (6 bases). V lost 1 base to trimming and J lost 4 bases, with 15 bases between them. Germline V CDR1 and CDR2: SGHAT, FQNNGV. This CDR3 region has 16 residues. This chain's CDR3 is CASSLGANRVADTQYF. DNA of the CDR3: TGTGCCAGCAGCTTAGGAGCTAACAGGGTAGCAGATACGCAGTATTTT.

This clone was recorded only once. The CDR3 loop reads CASSSLAGGSYNEQFF. The CDR3 region has the DNA TGTGCCAGCAGCTCCTTAGCGGGAGGGTCCTACAATGAGCAGTTCTTC. This sequence joins TRBV11-2 and TRBJ2-1, with TRBD2 matching over 11 bases. V lost 4 bases to trimming and J lost 1 base; unmatched junction nucleotides: 3. Germline V gene sequence: CDR1 SGHAT, CDR2 FQNNGV. The CDR3 is 16 amino acids.

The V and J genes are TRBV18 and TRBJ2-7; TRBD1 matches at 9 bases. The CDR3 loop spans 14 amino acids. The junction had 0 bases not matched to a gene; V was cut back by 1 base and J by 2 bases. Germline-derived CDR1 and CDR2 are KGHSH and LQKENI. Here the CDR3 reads CASSPRDRAYEQYF. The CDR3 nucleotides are TGTGCCAGCTCACCACGGGACAGGGCCTACGAGCAGTACTTC.

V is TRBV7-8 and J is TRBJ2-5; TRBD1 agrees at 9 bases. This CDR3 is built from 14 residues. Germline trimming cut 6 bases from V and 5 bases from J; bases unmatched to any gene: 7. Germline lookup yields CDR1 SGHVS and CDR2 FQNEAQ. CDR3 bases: TGTGCCAGCAGTCCCACAGGGGGCAGGGAGACCCAGTACTTC. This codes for CASSPTGGRETQYF.

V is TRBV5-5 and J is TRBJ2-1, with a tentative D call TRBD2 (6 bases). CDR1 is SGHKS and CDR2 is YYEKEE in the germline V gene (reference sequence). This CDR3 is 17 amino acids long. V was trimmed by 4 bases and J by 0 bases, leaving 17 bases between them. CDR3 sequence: CASSPSPSASSYNEQFF. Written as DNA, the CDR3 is TGTGCCAGCAGCCCCTCTCCTAGCGCCAGCTCCTACAATGAGCAGTTCTTC.

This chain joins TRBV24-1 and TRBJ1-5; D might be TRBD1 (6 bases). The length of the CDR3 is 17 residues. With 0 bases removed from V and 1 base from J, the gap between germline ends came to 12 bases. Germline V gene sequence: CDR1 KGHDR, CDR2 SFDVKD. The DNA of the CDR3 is TGTGCCACCAGTGATTTGAAGGGGGTAATAAGCAATCAGCCCCAGCATTTT. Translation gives CATSDLKGVISNQPQHF.